These T cell receptor beta chains were read from a single sample in a study of T cell responses to AZD1222 COVID-19 vaccine. Profiled with immunoSEQ multiplex PCR; TCRdb holds only in-frame clones, not every one. The table shows 140,000 to 150,000 clones, with about 93% occurring only once. Sequences were derived from peripheral blood, sampled on day 0 of MenACWY control vaccination. The receptors stem from an adult in good health. Each CDR3 is given with its conserved first and last residue. The D gene is left open where the match is weak. Size is stated for part of the rows, as once, few or many counts, or as a class when the clone is expanded.

V gene	J gene	D gene	clone size	CDR3 protein	CDR3 DNA
TRBV19	TRBJ1-2	.	.	CASSIFLGGYTF	TGTGCCAGTAGTATTTTTCTTGGTGGCTACACCTTC
TRBV11-2	TRBJ1-1	.	.	CASSPTQNTEAFF	TGTGCCAGCAGCCCCACACAGAACACTGAAGCTTTCTTT
TRBV9	TRBJ2-5	.	.	CASSGGGAQETQYF	TGTGCCAGCAGCGGAGGGGGTGCGCAAGAGACCCAGTACTTC
TRBV2	TRBJ1-1	.	once	CASISVARTEAFF	TGTGCCAGCATCAGCGTCGCAAGAACTGAAGCTTTCTTT
TRBV4-1	TRBJ2-6	TRBD2	.	CASSLTGGASSGANVLTF	TGCGCCAGCAGCCTCACGGGAGGGGCTTCCTCTGGGGCCAACGTCCTGACTTTC
TRBV2	TRBJ2-4	TRBD1	.	CASSVPGTGIRIAKNIQYF	TGTGCCAGCAGTGTCCCCGGGACAGGGATCCGAATAGCCAAAAACATTCAGTACTTC
TRBV4-1	TRBJ1-1	.	.	CASSQEGDGMNTEAFF	TGCGCCAGCAGCCAAGAAGGGGACGGAATGAACACTGAAGCTTTCTTT
TRBV27	TRBJ2-7	.	once	CASSPDRNEQYF	TGTGCCAGCAGTCCAGACAGGAACGAGCAGTACTTC
TRBV12-3/TRBV12-4	TRBJ1-1	.	.	CASSLVQVFF	TGTGCCAGCAGTTTAGTCCAGGTATTCTTT
TRBV19	TRBJ1-5	.	.	CASSKLAGAVHQPQHF	TGTGCCAGTAGTAAGTTGGCAGGGGCCGTTCATCAGCCCCAGCATTTT
TRBV10-1	TRBJ1-1	.	.	CASSTNAGTQAFF	TGCGCCAGCAGTACCAACGCGGGGACCCAAGCTTTCTTT
TRBV25-1	TRBJ2-5	TRBD1	.	CASGSQQGTWETQYF	TGTGCCAGCGGATCCCAACAGGGGACGTGGGAGACCCAGTACTTC
TRBV6-5	TRBJ1-2	.	.	CASSGQGVVNYGYTF	TGTGCCAGCAGCGGGCAGGGTGTCGTTAACTATGGCTACACCTTC
TRBV4-2	TRBJ1-2	TRBD1	.	CASSQDLDRGYYGYTF	TGTGCCAGCAGCCAAGATCTCGACAGGGGTTACTATGGCTACACCTTC
TRBV11-2	TRBJ2-1	.	.	CASSRWASFSYNEQFF	TGTGCCAGCAGCCGCTGGGCCAGCTTCTCCTACAATGAGCAGTTCTTC
TRBV21-1	TRBJ2-5	.	.	CASSKGEGRETQYF	TGTGCCAGCAGCAAAGGGGAGGGCCGGGAGACCCAGTACTTC
TRBV5-4	TRBJ2-5	.	.	CASSLVSSEETQYF	TGTGCCAGCAGCTTGGTGTCCAGTGAAGAGACCCAGTACTTC
TRBV4-1	TRBJ2-7	.	few	CASSLDRTYEQYF	TGCGCCAGCAGCCTCGACAGGACCTACGAGCAGTACTTC
TRBV28	TRBJ1-2	.	.	CASSFIGGNYGYTF	TGTGCCAGCAGTTTTATAGGGGGGAACTATGGCTACACCTTC
TRBV28	TRBJ1-5	TRBD1	.	CASSPRQGKQPQHF	TGTGCCAGCAGCCCGAGACAGGGGAAGCAGCCCCAGCATTTT
TRBV3-1/TRBV3-2	TRBJ2-2	TRBD2	.	CASAGKLWTSGFAGELFF	TGTGCCAGCGCGGGTAAACTATGGACTAGCGGGTTCGCCGGGGAGCTGTTTTTT
TRBV7-8	TRBJ2-2	TRBD2	.	CASSLYTSGGTTGELFF	TGTGCCAGCAGCCTATATACTAGCGGGGGGACCACCGGGGAGCTGTTTTTT
TRBV27	TRBJ1-2	.	.	CASSLSTETRANYGYTF	TGTGCCAGCAGTTTAAGTACCGAGACGCGAGCTAACTATGGCTACACCTTC
TRBV25-1	TRBJ1-5	.	.	CASSAGSNQPQHF	TGTGCCAGCAGTGCGGGGAGCAATCAGCCCCAGCATTTT
TRBV5-1	TRBJ1-2	.	few	CASSLGGQGYMGYTF	TGCGCCAGCAGCTTGGGGGGCCAGGGCTATATGGGCTACACCTTC
TRBV20-1	TRBJ1-2	.	.	CSARDGGYTF	TGCAGTGCTAGAGACGGTGGCTACACCTTC
TRBV4-2	TRBJ1-3	.	.	CASSPRAAYSGNTIYF	TGTGCCAGCAGCCCACGGGCTGCTTACTCTGGAAACACCATATATTTT
TRBV19	TRBJ1-3	.	once	CASRTQGSGNTIYF	TGTGCCAGTAGGACTCAAGGCTCTGGAAACACCATATATTTT
TRBV2	TRBJ1-6	.	.	CASSEKQNNSPLHF	TGTGCCAGCAGTGAAAAACAGAATAATTCACCCCTCCACTTT
TRBV28	TRBJ1-2	.	.	CASSLPGRGYTF	TGTGCCAGCAGTTTGCCAGGGCGAGGCTACACCTTC
TRBV7-2	TRBJ1-2	.	.	CASSPSGLWDGYTF	TGTGCCAGCAGCCCCTCGGGACTCTGGGATGGCTACACCTTC
TRBV24-1	TRBJ2-6	.	.	CATSAKAGFSGANVLTF	TGTGCCACCAGTGCGAAGGCCGGGTTCTCTGGGGCCAACGTCCTGACTTTC
TRBV28	TRBJ2-7	TRBD1	.	CASSPSDRAYEQYF	TGTGCCAGCAGTCCCTCGGACAGGGCCTACGAGCAGTACTTC
TRBV3-1/TRBV3-2	TRBJ2-2	.	.	CASSQEPRSNTGELFF	TGTGCCAGCAGCCAGGAGCCCCGATCGAACACCGGGGAGCTGTTTTTT
TRBV4-1	TRBJ2-7	.	.	CASSQVRRRLRNEQYF	TGCGCCAGCAGCCAAGTTCGGCGACGGCTTAGGAACGAGCAGTACTTC
TRBV6-5	TRBJ2-7	.	.	CASRGLAVGEQYF	TGTGCCAGCAGGGGGCTAGCAGTGGGCGAGCAGTACTTC
TRBV9	TRBJ2-1	.	.	CASSANNEQFF	TGTGCCAGCAGCGCGAACAATGAGCAGTTCTTC
TRBV10-3	TRBJ1-2	TRBD1	.	CAISGQGGFYGYTF	TGTGCCATCTCCGGACAGGGAGGTTTCTATGGCTACACCTTC
TRBV2	TRBJ2-5	TRBD1	.	CASSPGDRDRPRDF	TGTGCCAGCTCCCCCGGGGACAGGGACAGACCCAGGGACTTC
TRBV28	TRBJ1-6	TRBD1	.	CASSSGQGAGSPLHF	TGTGCCAGCAGTTCGGGACAGGGGGCGGGTTCACCCCTCCACTTT
TRBV28	TRBJ2-3	TRBD2	.	CASSVLTSGRTDTQYF	TGTGCCAGCAGTGTCTTGACTAGCGGGAGGACAGATACGCAGTATTTT
TRBV6-2/TRBV6-3	TRBJ2-5	.	.	CASSSRGVQETQYF	TGTGCCAGCAGTTCAAGGGGAGTCCAAGAGACCCAGTACTTC
TRBV7-9	TRBJ1-1	TRBD1	.	CASSLSQTGTEAFF	TGTGCCAGCAGCTTATCCCAGACAGGGACTGAAGCTTTCTTT
TRBV6-6	TRBJ1-1	.	.	CASSFEESTEAFF	TGTGCCAGCAGTTTCGAAGAGAGTACTGAAGCTTTCTTT
TRBV5-6	TRBJ2-7	TRBD2	.	CASSLVSSGYEQYF	TGTGCCAGCAGCTTGGTATCTAGCGGTTACGAGCAGTACTTC
TRBV14	TRBJ2-1	.	.	CASSPLGWGYNEQFF	TGTGCCAGCAGCCCCCTGGGTTGGGGGTACAATGAGCAGTTCTTC
TRBV4-2	TRBJ1-4	.	.	CASSQGGGWHLFF	TGTGCCAGCAGCCAAGGGGGAGGGTGGCATCTGTTTTTT
TRBV20-1	TRBJ2-7	TRBD1	.	CSASSRDRSSYEQYF	TGCAGTGCTAGTTCCCGGGACAGAAGCTCCTACGAGCAGTACTTC
TRBV9	TRBJ1-1	.	.	CASSVDKYRGTEAFF	TGTGCCAGCAGCGTAGATAAATATCGGGGCACTGAAGCTTTCTTT
TRBV19	TRBJ2-7	.	.	CATEKGTSGHYEQYF	TGTGCCACAGAAAAAGGGACATCTGGTCACTACGAGCAGTACTTC
TRBV5-4	TRBJ1-5	TRBD1	.	CASSADRDNQPQHF	TGTGCCAGCAGCGCGGACAGGGACAATCAGCCCCAGCATTTT
TRBV2	TRBJ2-1	TRBD1	.	CASRQRGQTGNEQFF	TGTGCCAGCAGGCAACGGGGACAGACGGGAAATGAGCAGTTCTTC
TRBV4-1	TRBJ1-1	.	.	CASSQDTHRGVNTEAFF	TGCGCCAGCAGCCAAGACACGCACCGAGGGGTGAACACTGAAGCTTTCTTT
TRBV5-1	TRBJ2-7	TRBD1	.	CASSPAQGAIPPEQYF	TGCGCCAGCAGCCCCGCTCAGGGGGCTATCCCTCCCGAGCAGTACTTC
TRBV19	TRBJ1-1	TRBD1	.	CASGPTGGGTEAFF	TGTGCCAGCGGCCCTACAGGGGGCGGAACTGAAGCTTTCTTT
TRBV10-3	TRBJ2-3	TRBD2	.	CAISEREGTDTQYF	TGTGCCATCAGTGAGAGGGAGGGGACAGATACGCAGTATTTT
TRBV19	TRBJ2-7	.	.	CALSPGRVSYEQYF	TGTGCCCTCTCCCCCGGACGGGTATCCTACGAGCAGTACTTC